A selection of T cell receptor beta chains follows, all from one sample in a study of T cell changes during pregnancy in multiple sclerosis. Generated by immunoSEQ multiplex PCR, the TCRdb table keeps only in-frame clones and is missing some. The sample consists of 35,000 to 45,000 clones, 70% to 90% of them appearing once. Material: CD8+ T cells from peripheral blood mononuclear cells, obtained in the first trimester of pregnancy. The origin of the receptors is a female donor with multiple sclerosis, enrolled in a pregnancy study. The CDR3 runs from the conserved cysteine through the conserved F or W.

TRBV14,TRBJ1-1,CASSQGGRGLAFF
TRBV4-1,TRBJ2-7,CASSHLSGGDYEQYF
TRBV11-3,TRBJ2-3,CASSRGAADTQYF
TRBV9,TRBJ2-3,CASSVSWTGTPSTDTQYF
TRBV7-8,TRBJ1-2,CASRPGEGVYGYTF
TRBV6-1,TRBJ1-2,CASSGRGLGYGYTF
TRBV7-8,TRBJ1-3,CASSLSQGSGNTIYF
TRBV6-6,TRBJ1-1,CASIHGGEAFF
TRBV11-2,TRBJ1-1,CASRPYSGQGYTEAFF
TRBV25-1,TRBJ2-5,CASSVGRERETQYF
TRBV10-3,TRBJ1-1,CAISPGAGTEAFF
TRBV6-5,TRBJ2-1,CASSLQGPYNEQFF
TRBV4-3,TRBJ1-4,CASSPGRLGGEKLFF
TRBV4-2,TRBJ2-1,CASQSGGVNEQFF
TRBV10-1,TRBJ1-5,CASSEPRYPQGAHQPQHF
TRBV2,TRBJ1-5,CASSAPGESQPQHF
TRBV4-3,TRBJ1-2,CASSQELGAFYGYTF
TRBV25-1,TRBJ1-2,CASSDWDSYGYTF
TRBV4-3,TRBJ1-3,CASSQDRMRLSGNTIYF
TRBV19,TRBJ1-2,CASSIGLQVMSNGYTF
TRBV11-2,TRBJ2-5,CASSPRPSGAETQYF
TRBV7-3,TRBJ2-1,CASSSTGGTGDEQFF
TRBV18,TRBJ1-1,CASSLSTGTAEAFF
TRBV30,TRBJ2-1,CAWSVRGGGNYNEQFF
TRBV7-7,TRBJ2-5,CASSLQAGEGQQTQYF
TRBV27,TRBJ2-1,CASSFSVQGNEQFF
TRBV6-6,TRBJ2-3,CASSYGGSTDTQYF
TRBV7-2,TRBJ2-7,CASTPGSYEQYF
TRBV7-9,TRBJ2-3,CASSLRRGTSASTDTQYF
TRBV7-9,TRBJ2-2,CASSLGSGTVPELFF
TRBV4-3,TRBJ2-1,CASSQERGGSYNEQFF
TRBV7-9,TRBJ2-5,CASGGVIGQETQYF
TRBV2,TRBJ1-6,CASSPNRGQKSLHF
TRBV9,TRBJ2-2,CASSGSLAGNTGELFF
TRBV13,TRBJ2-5,CASSPSGTGPQETQYF
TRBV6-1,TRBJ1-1,CASGQGAYEAFF
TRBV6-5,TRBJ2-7,CASSLGTAYEQYF
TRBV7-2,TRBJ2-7,CASSFSGGAVEQYF
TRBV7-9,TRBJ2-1,CASSLRTSGGVSSYNEQFF
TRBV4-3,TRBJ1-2,CASSQDATGNYGYTF
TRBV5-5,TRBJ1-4,CASSRNDRATNEKLFF
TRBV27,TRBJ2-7,CASSRGQYDEQYF
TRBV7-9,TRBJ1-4,CASSPSGVRNEKLFF
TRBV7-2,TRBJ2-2,CASSLGGANTGELFF
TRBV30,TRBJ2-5,CACPRTGLKETQYF
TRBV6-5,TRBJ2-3,CASSLGGPGSTDTQYF
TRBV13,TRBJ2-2,CASITAANTGELFF
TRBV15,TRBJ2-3,CATSYGGGFTDTQYF
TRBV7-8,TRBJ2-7,CASSFDPEDRVRYEQYF
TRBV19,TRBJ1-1,CASSIAMNTEAFF
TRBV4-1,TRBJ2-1,CASSQGALAGGPYNEQFF
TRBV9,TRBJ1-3,CASGTEGQGIGNTIYF
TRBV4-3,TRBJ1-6,CASSQGMENSPLHF
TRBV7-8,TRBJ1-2,CASSSIARHGYTF
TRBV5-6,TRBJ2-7,CASSLSQGALVYEQYF
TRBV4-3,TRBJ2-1,CASSQSGGEPYNEQFF
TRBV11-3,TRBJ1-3,CASSLYSGNTIYF